These T cell receptor beta chains were read from a single sample in a study of blood T cell repertoires in COVID-19. The repertoire was sequenced with immunoSEQ multiplex PCR; TCRdb's copy has only in-frame clones and lacks some. This sample carries 190,000 or so clones, 85% of them seen once, and the ten largest clones take 0.95%. The sample consisted of peripheral blood. The receptor source for this set is a man between 60 and 70 years old with COVID-19, enrolled during active disease. Each CDR3 is given with its conserved first and last residue. Fields, in order: CDR3 protein, CDR3 DNA, J gene, D gene, V gene, clone size. The D gene is left open where the match is weak. Expanded clones get a size class; other rows say once, few or many, or leave the size out.

CDR3 protein: CAWSRGTGPSNSGNTIYF
CDR3 DNA: TGTGCCTGGAGTCGGGGGACAGGGCCCTCAAACTCTGGAAACACCATATATTTT
J gene: TRBJ1-3
D gene: TRBD1
V gene: TRBV30
clone size: -

CDR3 protein: CASSSQGNVRNQPQHF
CDR3 DNA: TGTGCCAGTAGTTCCCAGGGGAATGTCCGCAATCAGCCCCAGCATTTT
J gene: TRBJ1-5
D gene: -
V gene: TRBV19
clone size: -

CDR3 protein: CASRLDAGGTGELFF
CDR3 DNA: TGTGCCAGCAGGTTGGACGCAGGGGGCACCGGGGAGCTGTTTTTT
J gene: TRBJ2-2
D gene: TRBD1
V gene: TRBV7-2
clone size: -

CDR3 protein: CAWSHPGQPYYEQYF
CDR3 DNA: TGTGCCTGGAGTCACCCGGGACAGCCTTACTACGAGCAGTACTTC
J gene: TRBJ2-7
D gene: TRBD1
V gene: TRBV30
clone size: -

CDR3 protein: CASSEGQGVYNEQFF
CDR3 DNA: TGTGCCAGCAGTGAGGGACAGGGGGTCTACAATGAGCAGTTCTTC
J gene: TRBJ2-1
D gene: TRBD1
V gene: TRBV5-4
clone size: -

CDR3 protein: CASSLSGPEAFF
CDR3 DNA: TGCGCCAGCAGCTTATCAGGCCCTGAAGCTTTCTTT
J gene: TRBJ1-1
D gene: -
V gene: TRBV5-1
clone size: -

CDR3 protein: CASSFLVLEGYTF
CDR3 DNA: TGTGCCAGCAGTTTTTTGGTATTAGAGGGCTACACCTTC
J gene: TRBJ1-2
D gene: -
V gene: TRBV28
clone size: -

CDR3 protein: CASSPGGGVNTGELFF
CDR3 DNA: TGTGCCAGCAGCCCCGGCGGGGGGGTGAACACCGGGGAGCTGTTTTTT
J gene: TRBJ2-2
D gene: TRBD2
V gene: TRBV3-1/TRBV3-2
clone size: -

CDR3 protein: CASSSNRERYTEAFF
CDR3 DNA: TGTGCCAGCAGCTCCAACAGGGAAAGGTACACTGAAGCTTTCTTT
J gene: TRBJ1-1
D gene: -
V gene: TRBV7-2
clone size: -

CDR3 protein: CASSRGGSGANVQTF
CDR3 DNA: TGTGCCAGCAGCAGAGGGGGCTCTGGGGCCAACGTCCAGACTTTC
J gene: TRBJ2-6
D gene: TRBD1
V gene: TRBV7-3
clone size: -

CDR3 protein: CASSRGDSQYEQYF
CDR3 DNA: TGTGCCAGCAGTCGAGGGGACAGCCAATACGAGCAGTACTTC
J gene: TRBJ2-7
D gene: TRBD1
V gene: TRBV9
clone size: -

CDR3 protein: CASSPGESYNEQFF
CDR3 DNA: TGCGCCAGCAGCCCGGGAGAATCCTACAATGAGCAGTTCTTC
J gene: TRBJ2-1
D gene: -
V gene: TRBV5-1
clone size: once

CDR3 protein: CASSLPGQGLQTQYF
CDR3 DNA: TGTGCCAGCAGCTTGCCGGGACAGGGTTTACAGACCCAGTACTTC
J gene: TRBJ2-5
D gene: TRBD1
V gene: TRBV7-9
clone size: -